These T cell receptor beta chains were read from a single sample in a study of memory CD4+ T cells and cytomegalovirus serostatus. The protocol was immunoSEQ multiplex PCR, while the TCRdb copy is restricted to in-frame clones and leaves out a portion. Here the sample spans approximately 60,000 clones, over 70% being singletons. The sample taken for sequencing was memory CD4+ T cells from blood. The receptors were sampled from an adult in good health and CMV-seropositive. Both conserved end residues are part of each CDR3. The D gene is left open where the match is weak. Not all rows give a size; the values are once, few, many and, for expanded clones, a class.

V gene	D gene	clone size	J gene	CDR3 DNA	CDR3 protein
TRBV7-4	TRBD2	once	TRBJ2-5	TGTGCCAGCAGCTTAGGTGTGGCTAGCGGAAAAGAGACCCAGTACTTC	CASSLGVASGKETQYF
TRBV28	-	many	TRBJ1-1	TGTGCCAGCAACCCGGGACCGAGTGGGTCTGAAGCTTTCTTT	CASNPGPSGSEAFF
TRBV6-5	TRBD1	-	TRBJ2-7	TGTGCCAGCAGTTACGCGACAGGGGCTAGCTCCTACGAGCAGTACTTC	CASSYATGASSYEQYF
TRBV28	-	-	TRBJ1-2	TGTGCCAGCAGCCGGAGGCAATATGGCTACACCTTC	CASSRRQYGYTF
TRBV7-6	TRBD2	-	TRBJ2-1	TGTGCCAGCAGCTACCCTAGCGGGAGCCGAACTGTCCATGAGCAGTTCTTC	CASSYPSGSRTVHEQFF
TRBV11-3	TRBD1	-	TRBJ2-6	TGTGCCAGCAGCTTAAGGGGGCGAGGGGCCAACGTCCTGACTTTC	CASSLRGRGANVLTF
TRBV2	-	once	TRBJ2-1	TGTGCCAGCAAAGGTGGTAGCTCCTACAATGAGCAGTTCTTC	CASKGGSSYNEQFF
TRBV11-2	-	-	TRBJ2-7	TGTGCCAGCAGCCCAAAAGCGGGCTACGAGCAGTACTTC	CASSPKAGYEQYF
TRBV7-2	-	-	TRBJ1-4	TGTGCCAGCAGCTTCGCAAATGAAAAACTGTTTTTT	CASSFANEKLFF
TRBV7-2	TRBD1	-	TRBJ1-2	TGTGCCAGCAGCCCCGGACAGGGGGAAGGCTACACCTTC	CASSPGQGEGYTF
TRBV6-5	-	once	TRBJ2-3	TGTGCCAGCAGCTTGGGGGAGCCATCCTCAGATACGCAGTATTTT	CASSLGEPSSDTQYF
TRBV7-9	-	-	TRBJ1-2	TGTGCCTGCACTGATCGAGGGGGTGGCTACACCTTC	CACTDRGGGYTF
TRBV2	-	-	TRBJ2-2	TGTGCCAGCAGTGAATATGGGCCCGGGGAGCTGTTTTTT	CASSEYGPGELFF
TRBV6-1	TRBD2	-	TRBJ2-1	TGTGCCAGCAGTGCCAGGAGCGGGAGCTACAATGAGCAGTTCTTC	CASSARSGSYNEQFF
TRBV7-2	-	-	TRBJ2-5	TGTGCCAGCAGCTTACAACGGTCACCTAGGGAGACCCAGTACTTC	CASSLQRSPRETQYF
TRBV6-6	-	-	TRBJ1-5	TGTGCCAGCAGTTTAGAGGATCAGCCCCAGCATTTT	CASSLEDQPQHF
TRBV5-1	-	-	TRBJ1-1	TGCGCCAGCAGCGGGGGGACGGGACAGAACACTGAAGCTTTCTTT	CASSGGTGQNTEAFF
TRBV5-1	-	-	TRBJ1-1	TGCGCCAGCAGCATAGCCGACAGGAACCTTGAAGCTTTCTTT	CASSIADRNLEAFF
TRBV6-1	-	-	TRBJ1-1	TGTGCCAGCACCGAATGGCAGTTCGCGGGTTTCTTT	CASTEWQFAGFF
TRBV4-2	TRBD2	few	TRBJ2-5	TGTGCCAGCAGCCAAGAGGGGGGAGCGGGACCCCAAGAGACCCAGTACTTC	CASSQEGGAGPQETQYF
TRBV7-9	TRBD2	few	TRBJ2-7	TGTGCCAGCAGCCCCCTCCTAGCGGGAGGGGATTACGAGCAGTACTTC	CASSPLLAGGDYEQYF
TRBV5-1	-	few	TRBJ2-3	TGCGCCAGCAGCTTGTCCACAGATACGCAGTATTTT	CASSLSTDTQYF
TRBV5-4	TRBD1	-	TRBJ2-3	TGTGCCAGCAGCCAAAGCGGGGACAGGGCCTTTCGGCCCACAGATACGCAGTATTTT	CASSQSGDRAFRPTDTQYF
TRBV2	TRBD1	-	TRBJ2-2	TGTGCCAGCAGTGGAGACAGGGGCACCGGGGAGCTGTTTTTT	CASSGDRGTGELFF
TRBV7-2	TRBD1	few	TRBJ1-1	TGTGCCAGCAGCCGACAGGGGGGAACTGAAGCTTTCTTT	CASSRQGGTEAFF
TRBV5-1	-	-	TRBJ1-4	TGCGCCAGCAGCTTGGTCCAGGGTGGGGAAAAACTGTTTTTT	CASSLVQGGEKLFF
TRBV7-2	-	-	TRBJ2-1	TGTGCCAGCGCGGTCGCCGGGACAAATGTAGAGCAGTTCTTC	CASAVAGTNVEQFF
TRBV4-3	TRBD1	once	TRBJ2-7	TGCGCCAGCAGCCAAGAAAATACAGGGGGAACCTACGAGCAGTACTTC	CASSQENTGGTYEQYF
TRBV29-1	TRBD1	-	TRBJ1-2	TGCAGCGTATCGGGACAGGGGATCAAGGGCTACACCTTC	CSVSGQGIKGYTF
TRBV2	-	-	TRBJ2-3	TGTGCCAGTGCGGTTGGCGGGGCGAGCACAGATACGCAGTATTTT	CASAVGGASTDTQYF
TRBV2	TRBD2	-	TRBJ2-5	TGTGCCAGCAGGTCCGCTAGCGGTCTTATCCAGACCCAGTACTTC	CASRSASGLIQTQYF
TRBV7-2	-	-	TRBJ1-5	TGTGCCAGCAGCTTAAGACAGCCGAATCAGCCCCAGCATTTT	CASSLRQPNQPQHF
TRBV6-1	-	-	TRBJ2-7	TGTGCCAGCAGTGAGGACCGCTACGAGCAGTACTTC	CASSEDRYEQYF
TRBV9	TRBD2	few	TRBJ2-1	TGTGCCAGCAGCCCCTCAGCGGGAGGCCTCTCCTACAATGAGCAGTTCTTC	CASSPSAGGLSYNEQFF
TRBV19	-	few	TRBJ1-2	TGTGCCAGTAGTGACAGATTCTCTAAGAGCTACACCTTC	CASSDRFSKSYTF
TRBV29-1	TRBD2	once	TRBJ2-7	TGCAGCGCTGTACCTAGCGGGGCCATCTACGAGCAGTACTTC	CSAVPSGAIYEQYF
TRBV28	-	once	TRBJ2-1	TGTGCCAGCCTGGGGACTCGAAATGAGCAGTTCTTC	CASLGTRNEQFF
TRBV5-5	-	-	TRBJ1-1	TGTGCCAGCAGCTTGGGGAGCACTGAAGCTTTCTTT	CASSLGSTEAFF
TRBV29-1	-	-	TRBJ1-4	TGCAGCGTATCGGGGGGTAATGAAAAACTGTTTTTT	CSVSGGNEKLFF
TRBV28	-	-	TRBJ1-1	TGTGCCAGCAGTTTACGGCCTACTGAAGCTTTCTTT	CASSLRPTEAFF
TRBV2	-	-	TRBJ2-5	TGTGCCAGCAGTGAAGGCAACCAAGAGACCCAGTACTTC	CASSEGNQETQYF
TRBV6-6	-	-	TRBJ1-3	TGTGCCAGCAGAGCGGGACCGCGGAACACCATATATTTT	CASRAGPRNTIYF
TRBV21-1	-	once	TRBJ1-1	TGTGCCAGCAGCAAAGATGGGGGGACCGAAGCTTTCTTT	CASSKDGGTEAFF
TRBV19	-	-	TRBJ1-3	TGTGCCCGACAGGACCCCCCGATAGCCTCTGGAAACACCATATATTTT	CARQDPPIASGNTIYF
TRBV11-3	TRBD1	-	TRBJ1-2	TGTGCCAGCAGCGCCTTACCGGGACAGGGCGAGCGTGGCTACACCTTC	CASSALPGQGERGYTF
TRBV7-2	-	-	TRBJ1-3	TGTGCCAGCAGCAACGACGGCGGAAACACCATATATTTT	CASSNDGGNTIYF
TRBV7-2	-	-	TRBJ2-1	TGTGCCAGCAGCTTAGAGGTCAGATCTTACTGGGGGGTTAATGAGCAGTTCTTC	CASSLEVRSYWGVNEQFF
TRBV5-1	TRBD2	-	TRBJ2-3	TGCGCCAGCAGCTTGGTCCCGGGACTACCCACAGATACGCAGTATTTT	CASSLVPGLPTDTQYF
TRBV5-4	-	-	TRBJ2-5	TGTGCCAGCAGCTTGGCCAACCAAGAGACCCAGTACTTC	CASSLANQETQYF
TRBV5-1	-	few	TRBJ1-2	TGCGCCAGCAGCACTCTGGGGGGTGACTATGGCTACACCTTC	CASSTLGGDYGYTF
TRBV6-6	-	-	TRBJ2-1	TGTGCCAGCAGTCCCAACTCCTACAATGAGCAGTTCTTC	CASSPNSYNEQFF
TRBV28	-	-	TRBJ2-1	TGTGCCAGCAGTTCCCTGGGACAAAAACCCGATGAGCAGTTCTTC	CASSSLGQKPDEQFF
TRBV28	-	-	TRBJ1-5	TGTGCCAGCAGTTACACGGGGGGTGGTCAGCCCCAGCATTTT	CASSYTGGGQPQHF